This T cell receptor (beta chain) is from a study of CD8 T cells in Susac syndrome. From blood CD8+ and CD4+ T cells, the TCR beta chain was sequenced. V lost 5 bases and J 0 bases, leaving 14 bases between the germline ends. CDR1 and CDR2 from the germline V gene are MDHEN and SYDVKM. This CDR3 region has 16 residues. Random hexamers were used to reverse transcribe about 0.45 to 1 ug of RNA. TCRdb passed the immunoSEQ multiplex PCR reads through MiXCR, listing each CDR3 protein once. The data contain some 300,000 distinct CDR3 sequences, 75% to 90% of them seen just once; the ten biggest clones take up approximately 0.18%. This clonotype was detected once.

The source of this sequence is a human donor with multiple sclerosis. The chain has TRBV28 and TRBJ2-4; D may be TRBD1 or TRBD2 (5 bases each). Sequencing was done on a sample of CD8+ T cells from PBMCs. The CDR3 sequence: CASSAGTVLAKNIQYF. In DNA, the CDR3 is TGTGCCAGCAGTGCCGGGACGGTCCTAGCCAAAAACATTCAGTACTTC. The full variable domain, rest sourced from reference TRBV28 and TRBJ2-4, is DVKVTQSSRYLVKRTGEKVFLECVQDMDHENMFWYRQDPGLGLRLIYFSYDVKMKEKGDIPEGYSVSREKKERFSLILESASTNQTSMYLCASSAGTVLAKNIQYFGAGTRLSVL.